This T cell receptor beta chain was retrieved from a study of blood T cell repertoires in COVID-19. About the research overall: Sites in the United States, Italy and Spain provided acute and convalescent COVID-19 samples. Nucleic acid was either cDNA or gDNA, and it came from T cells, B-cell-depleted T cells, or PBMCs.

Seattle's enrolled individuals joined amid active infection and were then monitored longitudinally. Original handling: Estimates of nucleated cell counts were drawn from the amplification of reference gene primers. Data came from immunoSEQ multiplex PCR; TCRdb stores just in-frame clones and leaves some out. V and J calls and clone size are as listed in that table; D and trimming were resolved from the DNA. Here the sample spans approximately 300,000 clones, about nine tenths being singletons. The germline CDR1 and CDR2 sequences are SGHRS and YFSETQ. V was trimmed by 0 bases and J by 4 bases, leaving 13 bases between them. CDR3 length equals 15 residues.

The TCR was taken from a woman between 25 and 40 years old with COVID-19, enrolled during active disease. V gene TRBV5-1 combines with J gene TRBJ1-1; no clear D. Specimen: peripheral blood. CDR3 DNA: TGCGCCAGCAGCTTGGGAGGTTCTTCTGGCACTGAAGCTTTCTTT. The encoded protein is CASSLGGSSGTEAFF.